The 8 T cell receptor beta chains given below trace back to one sample, sequenced in a study of blood T cell repertoires in COVID-19. Produced via immunoSEQ multiplex PCR; TCRdb's table is partial and in-frame only. This table holds approximately 240,000 clones, approximately 83% found once. The sequenced sample consisted of peripheral blood. The receptors stem from a young woman who had recovered from COVID-19.

This clone was counted a few times. The chain employs TRBV2 and TRBJ2-2, with 7 positions matching TRBD1. Germline CDR1 SNHLY, CDR2 FYNNEI. There are 14 residues in the CDR3. The ends lost 7 bases at V and 3 bases at J; junction bases unmatched: 5. CDR3: CASKTGFDTGELFF. The DNA for the CDR3 is TGTGCCAGCAAGACAGGGTTTGACACCGGGGAGCTGTTTTTT.

The rearrangement links TRBV5-6 to TRBJ2-1, with D maybe TRBD1 (5 bases). V gave up 1 base and J gave up 3 bases, with 14 bases separating them. The germline CDR1 and CDR2 sequences are SGHDT and YYEEEE. This CDR3 has 16 amino acids. The CDR3 coding sequence is TGTGCCAGCAGCTTGTTCCAGGGTACGTTCTACAATGAGCAGTTCTTC. Amino acid sequence: CASSLFQGTFYNEQFF.

This chain links TRBV7-9 with TRBJ2-5, with D tentatively TRBD1 (6 bases). The CDR3 length is 18 residues. Trimming shortened V by 2 bases and J by 1 base, and 20 bases separated the two germline ends. Germline CDR1 and CDR2: SEHNR and FQNEAQ (reference sequence). This chain's CDR3 is CASSLSAGTRNFQETQYF. CDR3 DNA: TGTGCCAGCAGCTTATCTGCTGGGACAAGGAATTTCCAAGAGACCCAGTACTTC.

This rearrangement joins TRBV5-1 to TRBJ2-3; 7 bases agree with TRBD1. Trimming removed 2 bases from V and 0 bases from J; junction bases left unmatched: 3. The CDR3 consists of 15 residues. CDR1 is SGHRS, CDR2 YFSETQ, per germline. The CDR3 DNA reads as TGCGCCAGCAGCTTCCGGGACAGTAGCACAGATACGCAGTATTTT. It translates to CASSFRDSSTDTQYF.

The chain links TRBV4-1 to TRBJ1-3, with 11 bases aligning to TRBD1. This CDR3 is 17 amino acids long. Trimming at V came to 4 bases and at J to 4 bases, leaving 9 bases not matched to a gene. Germline V gene lookup returns CDR1 MGHRA and CDR2 YSYEKL. The CDR3 here is CASSLSGQGAGGNTIYF. The CDR3 DNA sequence: TGCGCCAGCAGCCTCTCCGGACAGGGGGCTGGAGGAAACACCATATATTTT.

The chain recombines TRBV5-1 with TRBJ2-3; D remains unclear. The CDR3 runs to 15 residues. CDR1 and CDR2 from the germline V gene are SGHRS and YFSETQ. Trimming shortened V by 0 bases and J by 1 base, and 9 bases separated the two germline ends. CDR3 region: CASSLGGFGTDTQYF. The CDR3 nucleotides are TGCGCCAGCAGCTTGGGCGGCTTTGGCACAGATACGCAGTATTTT. Full variable domain (missing parts from reference TRBV5-1 and TRBJ2-3): KAGVTQTPRYLIKTRGQQVTLSCSPISGHRSVSWYQQTPGQGLQFLFEYFSETQRNKGNFPGRFSGRQFSNSRSEMNVSTLELGDSALYLCASSLGGFGTDTQYFGPGTRLTVL.

V is TRBV4-2 and J is TRBJ2-1, with D possibly matching TRBD2 (6 bases). The V gene's germline CDR1 is LGHNA and CDR2 YNFKEQ. V lost 2 bases and J lost 9, with 8 bases in between. This CDR3 comprises 12 residues. The CDR3 protein is CASSQSAGEQFF. CDR3 in DNA: TGTGCCAGCAGCCAATCAGCGGGTGAGCAGTTCTTC.

This chain links TRBV4-1 with TRBJ2-1; TRBD2 matches at 8 bases. The CDR3 has 15 residues. Germline CDR1 reads MGHRA; CDR2 reads YSYEKL. Losses at the gene ends were 3 bases for V and 4 bases for J; bases not matched to a gene: 5. The CDR3 DNA reads TGCGCCAGCAGCCACCCAAGCGGGGGTTACAATGAGCAGTTCTTC. It translates to CASSHPSGGYNEQFF.